This T cell receptor (beta chain) was obtained from a study of cytomegalovirus exposure and HLA in healthy donors. With 60 Vbeta and 13 Jbeta primers, the PCR was carried out. The method was immunoSEQ multiplex PCR; TCRdb's version includes in-frame clones alone and lacks a portion of them. The sample holds over 35,000 clones, almost 70% seen once. General study findings and limits: Cytomegalovirus status, reportedly, was diagnosed with high specificity and sensitivity by the classifier. Versus the approximately 670-donor mean, an Asian-associated ancestry cluster reportedly showed fewer N-insertions in a later analysis. Most TCRs appeared rarely, but some public TCRs recurred in many donors.

The V and J ends lost 7 bases and 1 base respectively, with 10 bases between them. The germline V gene encodes CDR1 GTSNPN and CDR2 SVGIG (reference sequence). There are 12 residues in the CDR3. Notes on this clone: Its antigen is unidentified.

The rearrangement uses TRBV30 and TRBJ1-1; D not certain. This sequence originates from a man aged 40-50 years in good health and CMV-seronegative. The sequencing sample was made of PBMCs. CDR3 protein: CAYNRGNTEAFF. As DNA, the CDR3 is TGTGCCTATAACCGAGGGAACACTGAAGCTTTCTTT.